Shown below are 10 T cell receptor beta chains from a single sample sequenced in a study of post-analysis software for immune sequencing data. The authors incorporated unique molecular identifiers into the TCR beta cDNA libraries. In TCRdb, the PCR reads were re-called with MiXCR into one record per CDR3 protein. The sample has some 800,000 distinct CDR3 sequences, 40% to 55% seen once; the top ten hold over 4.5%. No antigen has been identified for these receptors. Study-level results: Relative to controls, patients had a few TRBV segments at higher frequency, with TRBV5-6, TRBV5-1 and TRBV20-1 among these.

The sample comprised blood. These receptors originate from a girl between 5 and 17 years old with multiple sclerosis.

This clonotype occurred a few times. The chain couples TRBV9 to TRBJ2-1, with 9 nucleotides matching TRBD2. V was clipped by 4 bases and J by 5 bases; unmatched bases: 10. Germline V gene sequence: CDR1 SGDLS, CDR2 YYNGEE. CDR3 length: 16 amino acids. The chain's CDR3 is CASSPRTGLADNEQFF. The CDR3 DNA reads TGTGCCAGCAGCCCGAGAACGGGACTAGCCGACAATGAGCAGTTCTTC.

This clonotype was observed once. The chain uses TRBV27 and TRBJ1-1; no clear D gene. Per germline, CDR1 MNHEY and CDR2 SMNVEV (reference sequence). The length of the CDR3 is 13 residues. Between the trimmed V and J ends, which lost 5 bases and 4 bases, there was a span of 11 bases. This chain's CDR3 is CASSISGLTEAFF. In DNA form, the CDR3 reads TGTGCCAGCAGTATCTCGGGCCTCACTGAAGCTTTCTTT.

On this clonotype: The junction differs from germline at one of its ends, possibly a read error. The chain links TRBV5-1 to TRBJ2-5; weak D call: TRBD2 (5 bases). This CDR3 is built from 13 residues. Germline CDR1 reads SGHRS; CDR2 reads YFSETQ. The CDR3 reads CASSLRGQETLYF. The CDR3 nucleotides read TGCGCCAGCAGCTTGCGGGGTCAAGAGACCCTGTACTTC. Full variable domain (rest looked up from reference TRBV5-1 and TRBJ2-5): KAGVTQTPRYLIKTRGQQVTLSCSPISGHRSVSWYQQTPGQGLQFLFEYFSETQRNKGNFPGRFSGRQFSNSRSEMNVSTLELGDSALYLCASSLRGQETLYFGPGTRLLVL.

The chain recombines TRBV6-1 with TRBJ2-1; a possible D gene is TRBD2 (6 bases). The V and J ends lost 1 base and 9 bases respectively, with 16 bases between them. This CDR3 is built from 15 residues. CDR1 and CDR2 (germline): MNHNS, SASEGT. CDR3 bases: TGTGCCAGCAGTGAAGTGGGGACTCTAAGGGTTGAGCAGTTCTTC. This gives the protein CASSEVGTLRVEQFF.

A note on this clonotype: A read error may produce the germline difference seen at one junction end. CDR3 sequence: CVSTRGLAGAYEQYF. The CDR3 bases are TGCGTCAGCACCCGGGGACTAGCGGGAGCATACGAGCAGTACTTC. The J gene is TRBJ2-5, the V gene TRBV5-1; 14 nucleotides line up with TRBD2. Near its end, the DNA agrees better with TRBJ2-7, so the J call may be wrong. The CDR3 runs to 15 residues. Germline V CDR1 and CDR2: SGHRS, YFSETQ.

This clonotype was counted a few times. The chain carries TRBV12-3 or TRBV12-4 and TRBJ2-7, with D unclear. The V and J ends lost 7 bases and 1 base respectively, with 8 bases between them. The CDR3 runs to 12 residues. The CDR3 DNA follows: TGTGCCAGCAAGGTGGGTTCCTACGAGCAGTACTTC. As protein: CASKVGSYEQYF.

This clonotype was detected once. The J gene is TRBJ1-1, the V gene TRBV7-2; 7 bases are shared with TRBD1. This CDR3 is built from 16 residues. Germline V gene lookup returns CDR1 SGHTA and CDR2 FQGNSA. Trimming cost V 3 bases and J 1 base; bases outside gene matches: 8. For the CDR3, the DNA is TGTGCCAGCAGCTTCGGCAGGGGGGACAGGAACACTGAAGCTTTCTTT. This codes for CASSFGRGDRNTEAFF.

The J gene is TRBJ2-4, the V gene TRBV29-1; no clear D gene. CDR1 is SQVTM, CDR2 ANQGSEA, per germline. CDR3 length: 13 residues. The germline V and J ends were trimmed by 0 bases and 1 base, with 4 bases remaining between them. As DNA, the CDR3 is TGCAGCGTTGAAGAGGGGGCCAAAAACATTCAGTACTTC. Its protein product is CSVEEGAKNIQYF.

J is TRBJ2-4 and V is TRBV20-1; TRBD1 or TRBD2 may be the D gene (5 bases each). The CDR3 covers 19 residues. The V end was cut by 0 bases, the J end by 0 bases, with 21 bases between. The germline gives CDR1 DFQATT, CDR2 SNEGSKA (reference sequence). CDR3 protein: CSARDPWTGTAGAKNIQYF. In DNA, the CDR3 is TGCAGTGCTAGAGATCCTTGGACCGGGACGGCGGGAGCCAAAAACATTCAGTACTTC.

In its sample, this clonotype was seen a few times. The chain joins TRBV7-6 to TRBJ2-5, with 12 bases identical to TRBD2. The better agreement between TRBJ2-7 and the DNA end casts doubt on the J call. The CDR3 totals 17 residues. CDR1 is SGHVS and CDR2 is FNYEAQ in the germline V gene. The CDR3 DNA follows: TGTGCCAGCAGCTTATTGCTAGCGGGAGGGCCTGGGGACGAGCAGTACTTC. As protein: CASSLLLAGGPGDEQYF.